The present TCR beta chain was sequenced within a study of cytomegalovirus exposure and HLA in healthy donors. Across the study: Later analysis reported that the approximately 120 validation repertoires shared the platform of the approximately 670 first-cohort repertoires.

In germline, CDR1 is MNHEY, CDR2 SMNVEV (reference sequence). Trimming took 6 bases from V and 2 from J; bases not matched to a gene: 19. The CDR3 consists of 19 residues. Study-wide results and limits: The authors enumerated 180 or so TCR beta chains as linked to cytomegalovirus. Three CMV-associated chains were confirmed in vitro to be specific for CMV antigens.

The protocol was immunoSEQ multiplex PCR, while the TCRdb copy is restricted to in-frame clones and leaves out a portion. The sample holds around 61,000 clones, 80% to 95% seen once. To note about this clone: Its antigen is undetermined.

This rearrangement joins TRBV27 to TRBJ2-7, with TRBD2 matching 10 bases. This clonotype was obtained from a man in his late teens or twenties in good health and CMV-seropositive. Sequencing was performed on PBMCs. The CDR3 loop reads CASRSGVLTSGRAPYEQYF. The CDR3 DNA sequence: TGTGCCAGCAGGTCCGGGGTGCTTACAAGCGGGAGGGCCCCCTACGAGCAGTACTTC.